This T cell receptor (beta chain) was found in a study of shared clonotypes between healthy human individuals. Study at large: Plates per donor: three CD4 naive, three CD4 memory, two CD8 naive, one CD8 memory.

In this sample, this clone turned up many times. Its antigen remains unknown. The sample carries other DNA sequences with the same CDR3. Sequencing was performed with immunoSEQ multiplex PCR; in TCRdb, only in-frame clones are kept and a portion is missing. This sample has about 1 million clones; roughly 75% occur once, and the top ten carry about 1.5%. Findings of the study overall: Generally, naive subsets (rather than memory subsets) showed larger estimated richness. Generation probabilities of non-shared clonotypes were lower (relative to those shared by all four donors).

The V and J ends lost 7 bases and 1 base respectively, with 8 bases between them. The CDR3 covers 12 residues. The V gene's germline CDR1 is SNHLY and CDR2 FYNNEI. Sequencing used memory CD4+ T cells sorted from blood. Subset in this sample: CD45RA-negative fraction. V gene TRBV2 combines with J gene TRBJ2-7, with a weak D call TRBD1 (6 bases). The source of this sequence is a man in his late teens or twenties in good health. In nucleotides, the CDR3 is TGTGCCAGCACTGGACAGTCCTACGAGCAGTACTTC. Encoded protein: CASTGQSYEQYF.